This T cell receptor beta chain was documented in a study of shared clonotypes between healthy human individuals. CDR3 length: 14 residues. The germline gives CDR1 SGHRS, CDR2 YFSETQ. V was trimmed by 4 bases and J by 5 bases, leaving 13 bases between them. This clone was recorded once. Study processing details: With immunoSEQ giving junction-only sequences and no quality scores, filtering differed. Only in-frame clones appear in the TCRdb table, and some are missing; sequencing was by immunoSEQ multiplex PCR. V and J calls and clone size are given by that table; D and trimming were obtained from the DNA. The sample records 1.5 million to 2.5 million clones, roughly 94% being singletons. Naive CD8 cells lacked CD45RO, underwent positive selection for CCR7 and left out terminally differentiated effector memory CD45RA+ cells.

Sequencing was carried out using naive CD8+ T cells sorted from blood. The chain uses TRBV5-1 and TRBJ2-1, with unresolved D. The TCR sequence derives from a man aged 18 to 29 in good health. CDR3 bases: TGCGCCAGCAGCAATTCGGACGTAGACAATGAGCAGTTCTTC. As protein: CASSNSDVDNEQFF. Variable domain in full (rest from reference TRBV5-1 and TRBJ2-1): KAGVTQTPRYLIKTRGQQVTLSCSPISGHRSVSWYQQTPGQGLQFLFEYFSETQRNKGNFPGRFSGRQFSNSRSEMNVSTLELGDSALYLCASSNSDVDNEQFFGPGTRLTVL.